The clone carrying this TCR beta chain was detected once. Source study methods: Reference gene primers were amplified, and this amplification served to estimate nucleated cell counts. Clones were read by immunoSEQ multiplex PCR, and TCRdb kept only the in-frame ones, dropping some. V, J and clone size are taken as reported in that table, and D and trimming were inferred from the DNA itself. The table lists around 250,000 clones, around 89% of them singletons. Participants reported their clinical history, and cohort assignment relied on those reports. This sample was taken from a study of blood T cell repertoires in COVID-19. Study summary: Samples of COVID-19 (acute and convalescent) were obtained from the United States, Italy and Spain.

The length of the CDR3 is 14 residues. The V gene lost 7 bases and the J gene lost 3 bases, with 15 bases spanning the gap. Germline assignment: CDR1 SNHLY and CDR2 FYNNEI. Input material: PBMCs or T cells enriched from blood (not recorded which). The sequence was obtained from a woman younger than 45 who had recovered from COVID-19. The chain combines TRBV2 with TRBJ1-1; D perhaps matches TRBD1 (6 bases). The DNA for the CDR3 is TGTGCCAGCACCTGGGGGCCCGGGGACACTGAAGCTTTCTTT. As protein: CASTWGPGDTEAFF.